This TCR beta chain was captured in a study of shared clonotypes between healthy human individuals. Sequencing was performed with immunoSEQ multiplex PCR; in TCRdb, only in-frame clones are kept and a portion is missing. The sample contains around 510,000 clones, around 77% of which appear only once. The CDR3 is made up of 16 amino acids. Per the germline V gene, CDR1 is SGHRS and CDR2 is YFSETQ. V gave up 2 bases and J gave up 5 bases; unmatched junction bases: 12. This clone was seen only once. The chain links TRBV5-1 to TRBJ1-2; the match to TRBD1 covers 7 bases. Specimen: PBMCs. The TCR originated in a woman in her forties in good health. Some clones in this sample may be carry-over from other donors' samples. The CDR3 here is CASSLRTGTSGYGYTF. The CDR3 coding sequence is TGCGCCAGCAGCTTACGGACAGGAACGTCCGGGTATGGCTACACCTTC.